The 13 T cell receptor beta chains presented below share a single source sample, sequenced in a study of blood T cell repertoires in COVID-19. Here immunoSEQ multiplex PCR was the method, and the copy in TCRdb shows in-frame clones only, minus some. The table has approximately 150,000 clones, around 90% seen once. Specimen: peripheral blood. All receptors derive from a human donor in a cohort sampled during active COVID-19.

The chain carries TRBV7-8 and TRBJ1-1, with TRBD1 matching over 7 bases. This CDR3 is built from 15 residues. Per the germline V gene, CDR1 is SGHVS and CDR2 is FQNEAQ. After removal of 3 bases from V and 1 base from J, the junction contained 5 bases not matched to a gene. The CDR3 reads CASSFTGTENTEAFF. CDR3 nucleotides: TGTGCCAGCAGCTTTACCGGGACAGAGAACACTGAAGCTTTCTTT.

This chain links TRBV9 with TRBJ2-2, with TRBD2 as a possible D gene (6 bases). The length of the CDR3 is 15 residues. Trimming removed 4 bases at V and 0 bases at J, with 10 bases between. CDR1 and CDR2 (germline): SGDLS, YYNGEE. DNA for the CDR3: TGTGCCAGCAGCAAGGGACTCGCGAACACCGGGGAGCTGTTTTTT. Its translation is CASSKGLANTGELFF.

This clone appeared a single time. The gene calls are TRBV5-1 and TRBJ2-7; the match to TRBD2 covers 7 bases. The CDR3 has 15 residues. In germline, CDR1 is SGHRS, CDR2 YFSETQ. Trimming removed 5 bases from V and 3 bases from J; junction bases left unmatched: 11. CDR3 sequence: CASREGIAGGYEQYF. CDR3 coding DNA: TGCGCCAGCAGAGAAGGGATAGCGGGCGGCTACGAGCAGTACTTC.

The V call is TRBV7-2, the J call TRBJ2-1; 15 bases fit TRBD2. The germline V gene has CDR1 SGHTA and CDR2 FQGNSA. The CDR3 sequence is 16 residues long. With V trimmed by 5 bases and J by 8 bases, 7 bases remained unmatched. CDR3 nucleotide sequence: TGTGCCAGCAGCCAACATGGACTAGCGGGGGGGGATGAGCAGTTCTTC. This codes for CASSQHGLAGGDEQFF.

J is TRBJ2-4 and V is TRBV5-1, with 12 bases that match TRBD2. The CDR3 length is 17 residues. CDR1 is SGHRS, CDR2 YFSETQ, per germline. V shed 4 bases and J 6 bases; nucleotides not matched to a gene: 11. CDR3 sequence: CASSHGYASGGANIQYF. CDR3 nucleotide sequence: TGCGCCAGCAGCCACGGTTATGCTAGCGGGGGGGCAAACATTCAGTACTTC.

V gene TRBV2 combines with J gene TRBJ1-5; D unresolved. The germline V gene encodes CDR1 SNHLY and CDR2 FYNNEI. Between the trimmed V and J ends, which lost 0 bases and 6 bases, there was a span of 15 bases. This CDR3 has 16 residues. The CDR3 protein is CASSEAPRERTQPQHF. DNA for the CDR3: TGTGCCAGCAGTGAAGCACCCCGGGAGAGGACTCAGCCCCAGCATTTT.

The V and J genes are TRBV4-1 and TRBJ2-3, with 10 bases aligning to TRBD2. The germline gives CDR1 MGHRA, CDR2 YSYEKL. With 0 bases clipped from V and 4 bases from J, the junction kept 7 bases outside the gene matches. This CDR3 contains 17 residues. The DNA of the CDR3 is TGCGCCAGCAGCCAAGATCCACTAGCGGGGATCTCAGATACGCAGTATTTT. Translated: CASSQDPLAGISDTQYF.

V usage is TRBV11-3 and J usage is TRBJ2-3; 7 positions agree with TRBD1. The CDR3 sequence is 17 residues long. Per germline, CDR1 SGHNT and CDR2 YENEEA. After removal of 1 base from V and 1 base from J, the junction contained 8 bases not matched to a gene. The CDR3 coding sequence is TGTGCCAGCAGCTTAGGGCCTACAGGGGCCGGCACAGATACGCAGTATTTT. This sequence encodes CASSLGPTGAGTDTQYF.

The V call is TRBV5-4, the J call TRBJ1-4, with D possibly TRBD1 on 5 matching bases. This CDR3 comprises 13 residues. Germline CDR1 is SGHNT and CDR2 is YYREEE (reference sequence). The V and J ends lost 4 bases and 7 bases respectively, with 11 bases between them. CDR3 region: CASSPGGSEKLFF. CDR3 sequence (DNA): TGTGCCAGCAGCCCTGGGGGGAGTGAAAAACTGTTTTTT.

The gene calls are TRBV27 and TRBJ2-1; TRBD1 might be the D (7 bases). The CDR3 length is 17 residues. CDR1 and CDR2 from the germline V gene are MNHEY and SMNVEV (reference sequence). Trimming left V 8 bases short and J 4 bases short, with 24 bases between. The CDR3 protein is CASGGFTGATSYNEQFF. Here the CDR3 DNA reads TGTGCCAGCGGGGGGTTTACAGGGGCCACGAGTTACAATGAGCAGTTCTTC.

The gene calls are TRBV2 and TRBJ1-6; D is ambiguous. Germline lookup yields CDR1 SNHLY and CDR2 FYNNEI. Trimming stripped 10 bases from V and 8 bases from J, with 15 bases between. The CDR3 has 13 residues. This CDR3 is CATKKELDSPLHF. The CDR3 coding sequence is TGTGCCACTAAAAAGGAGTTGGATTCACCCCTCCACTTT.

The chain carries TRBV19 and TRBJ1-5, with TRBD1 matching over 7 bases. CDR1 is LNHDA, CDR2 SQIVND, per germline (reference sequence). The CDR3 has 13 residues. J was trimmed by 5 bases and V by 6 bases; bases with no gene match: 4. CDR3 protein: CASRQGSDQPQHF. The DNA for the CDR3 is TGTGCCAGTAGACAGGGGTCGGATCAGCCCCAGCATTTT.

The chain combines TRBV13 with TRBJ2-3; D gene uncertain. CDR3 length equals 15 residues. CDR1 is PRHDT, CDR2 FYEKMQ, per germline (reference sequence). Trimming pared 3 bases from V and 3 bases from J, leaving 13 bases between. CDR3 in DNA: TGTGCCAGCAGCTTGGCCAGTCTGAGGACAGATACGCAGTATTTT. It translates to CASSLASLRTDTQYF.